This TCR beta chain was observed in a study of chemoradiotherapy in HPV16-positive cancers. The germline CDR1 and CDR2 sequences are SGHTA and FQGNSA. V was cut by 1 base and J by 4 bases, with 5 bases left in between. The CDR3 has 14 amino acids. The protocol was immunoSEQ multiplex PCR, while the TCRdb copy is restricted to in-frame clones and leaves out a portion. The sample includes about 8,100 clones, 60% to 85% of them seen just once. The clonotype comes from a human donor with HPV-associated anogenital cancer. The rearrangement joins TRBV7-2 to TRBJ1-6; D gene ambiguous. Sampling was done from a patient who underwent chemoradiotherapy. The chain's CDR3 is CASSLGGYNSPLHF. CDR3 nucleotide sequence: TGTGCCAGCAGCTTAGGGGGTTATAATTCACCCCTCCACTTT.